One sample yielded the 20 T cell receptor beta chains listed below, sequenced in a study of cytomegalovirus exposure and HLA in healthy donors. 13 Jbeta primers and 60 Vbeta primers were used for the PCR. Data came from immunoSEQ multiplex PCR; TCRdb stores just in-frame clones and leaves some out. In the table there are over 110,000 clones, almost 85% of which are singletons. Sequencing was carried out using PBMCs. These receptors originate from a woman in her fifties or sixties in good health and CMV-seropositive.

The rearrangement uses TRBV6-6 and TRBJ1-5; TRBD1 might be the D (6 bases). The end of the DNA aligns better with TRBJ2-3, so the J call may be wrong. From germline, CDR1 is MNHNY and CDR2 SVGAGI (reference sequence). CDR3 size: 15 residues. The CDR3 bases are TGTGCCAGCAGTTATTTCAGGGGTGGCAATCAGCCCCAGTATTTT. It specifies CASSYFRGGNQPQYF.

The chain recombines TRBV29-1 with TRBJ2-2; 11 positions agree with TRBD2. V was pared by 4 bases and J by 7 bases, with 5 bases of the junction left unmatched. The germline V gene encodes CDR1 SQVTM and CDR2 ANQGSEA. The CDR3 is made up of 14 amino acids. The CDR3 spells CSVAHSGRGGELFF. For the CDR3, the DNA is TGCAGCGTTGCCCATAGCGGGAGGGGCGGGGAGCTGTTTTTT.

This chain connects TRBV7-8 to TRBJ2-5; possibly TRBD2 for D (6 bases). The CDR3 length is 16 residues. V shed 6 bases and J shed 5 bases, with 22 bases lying between them. CDR1 is SGHVS, CDR2 FQNEAQ, per germline. CDR3 bases: TGTGCCAGCAGTCACCTCCCCCGGGACTTAGGCGAGACCCAGTACTTC. Protein sequence: CASSHLPRDLGETQYF.

The chain uses TRBV25-1 and TRBJ1-5; possibly TRBD1 for D (5 bases). The CDR3 contains 14 residues. Germline CDR1 reads MGHDK; CDR2 reads SYGVNS. Between the trimmed V and J ends, which lost 0 bases and 6 bases, there was a span of 9 bases. The CDR3 sequence: CASSEYGGSQPQHF. The CDR3 bases are TGTGCCAGCAGTGAATATGGGGGGTCTCAGCCCCAGCATTTT.

This chain links TRBV28 with TRBJ2-6; TRBD1 is a possible D gene (5 bases). V was trimmed by 7 bases and J by 0 bases, leaving 16 bases between them. The CDR3 runs 17 residues. CDR1 and CDR2 (germline): MDHEN, SYDVKM. The CDR3 protein is CASTPSGPFSGANVLTF. The CDR3 nucleotides read TGTGCCAGCACCCCCTCAGGGCCGTTCTCTGGGGCCAACGTCCTGACTTTC.

About this clone itself: The sample holds other DNA sequences that translate to the same CDR3. The genes are TRBV6-1 and TRBJ2-1; D might be TRBD2 (6 bases). Germline V gene sequence: CDR1 MNHNS, CDR2 SASEGT. The length of the CDR3 is 15 residues. V dropped 6 bases and J dropped 6 bases, with 18 bases sitting between them. CDR3 nucleotide sequence: TGTGCCAGCAGCCTGCCGGGTACTAGCTTCAATGAGCAGTTCTTC. Translating gives CASSLPGTSFNEQFF.

The chain joins TRBV4-1 to TRBJ1-4; 8 bases align to TRBD1. CDR1 and CDR2 (germline): MGHRA, YSYEKL. The CDR3 length is 15 residues. The V and J ends lost 4 bases and 7 bases, in that order; junction bases with no gene match: 8. The CDR3 sequence: CASSPMTGASEKLFF. DNA of the CDR3: TGCGCCAGCAGCCCAATGACAGGGGCCAGTGAAAAACTGTTTTTT.

The rearrangement uses TRBV6-5 and TRBJ2-7; 9 nucleotides align to TRBD1. Trimming cost V 7 bases and J 4 bases; bases outside gene matches: 5. The CDR3 covers 13 residues. Per the germline V gene, CDR1 is MNHEY and CDR2 is SVGAGI. CDR3 region: CASKPGQGYEQYF. CDR3 nucleotides: TGTGCCAGCAAACCGGGACAGGGATACGAGCAGTACTTC.

The chain recombines TRBV4-1 with TRBJ2-1, with TRBD2 matching over 8 bases. Per the germline V gene, CDR1 is MGHRA and CDR2 is YSYEKL. This CDR3 has 17 residues. The junction had 7 bases not matched to a gene; V was cut back by 0 bases and J by 3 bases. The CDR3 nucleotides read TGCGCCAGCAGCCAAGAAACGGGAGGGCTTCTCTACAATGAGCAGTTCTTC. This codes for CASSQETGGLLYNEQFF.

The chain carries TRBV7-9 and TRBJ2-7; 8 nucleotides agree with TRBD1. Unmatched junction bases numbered 6, after V lost 5 bases and J lost 3 bases. CDR1 and CDR2 from the germline V gene are SEHNR and FQNEAQ (reference sequence). This CDR3 is 14 amino acids long. The CDR3 sequence is CASSRNDRGYEQYF. CDR3 in DNA: TGTGCCAGCAGCCGCAACGACAGGGGCTACGAGCAGTACTTC. Full variable domain (missing parts from reference TRBV7-9 and TRBJ2-7): DTGVSQNPRHKITKRGQNVTFRCDPISEHNRLYWYRQTLGQGPEFLTYFQNEAQLEKSRLLSDRFSAERPKGSFSTLEIQRTEQGDSAMYLCASSRNDRGYEQYFGPGTRLTVT.

The V and J genes are TRBV5-1 and TRBJ2-6; no clear D. Trimming took 0 bases from V and 0 from J, leaving 13 bases between them. CDR3 size: 18 residues. Germline lookup yields CDR1 SGHRS and CDR2 YFSETQ. CDR3 bases: TGCGCCAGCAGCTTGGCCCCATCCGGGTCCTCTGGGGCCAACGTCCTGACTTTC. Protein sequence: CASSLAPSGSSGANVLTF.

The V gene is TRBV27, the J gene TRBJ1-2; TRBD1 might be the D (6 bases). The CDR3 has 14 amino acids. V shed 6 bases and J shed 6 bases, with 17 bases lying between them. The germline V gene has CDR1 MNHEY and CDR2 SMNVEV (reference sequence). The CDR3 here is CASSLQGQTHGYTF. CDR3 in DNA: TGTGCCAGCAGCTTACAAGGACAGACCCATGGCTACACCTTC.

The chain has TRBV6-1 and TRBJ1-2, with TRBD1 identical over 10 bases. The CDR3 contains 14 residues. With 8 bases clipped from V and 0 bases from J, the junction kept 3 bases outside the gene matches. Germline CDR1 MNHNS, CDR2 SASEGT. The CDR3 reads CASAGQGPNYGYTF. CDR3 bases: TGTGCCAGCGCGGGACAGGGGCCTAACTATGGCTACACCTTC.

The V and J genes are TRBV18 and TRBJ1-2; 7 positions match TRBD1. Looked up from germline, CDR1 is KGHSH and CDR2 is LQKENI. The CDR3 length is 15 residues. The trim removed 3 bases at V and 3 bases at J, leaving 7 bases unmatched. CDR3 loop: CASSPLTGFDYGYTF. The CDR3 DNA reads TGTGCCAGCTCACCTTTGACAGGGTTTGACTATGGCTACACCTTC.

The chain recombines TRBV5-1 with TRBJ2-3; a weak D match, TRBD1 (6 bases). The CDR3 contains 15 residues. Germline CDR1 is SGHRS and CDR2 is YFSETQ. V lost 0 bases and J 4 bases, leaving 12 bases between the germline ends. The CDR3 sequence is CASSLVSGGADTQYF. The CDR3 DNA reads as TGCGCCAGCAGCTTGGTGAGTGGGGGCGCAGATACGCAGTATTTT. Using reference TRBV5-1 and TRBJ2-3 for the parts outside the CDR3, the full variable domain is KAGVTQTPRYLIKTRGQQVTLSCSPISGHRSVSWYQQTPGQGLQFLFEYFSETQRNKGNFPGRFSGRQFSNSRSEMNVSTLELGDSALYLCASSLVSGGADTQYFGPGTRLTVL.

The V call is TRBV27, the J call TRBJ2-3, with D perhaps matching TRBD2 (5 bases). V lost 4 bases and J 1 base, leaving 18 bases between the germline ends. The CDR3 extends over 17 amino acids. The germline gives CDR1 MNHEY, CDR2 SMNVEV (reference sequence). The CDR3 DNA sequence: TGTGCCAGCAGTTCAACGACCCTGAGGGTGGGCACAGATACGCAGTATTTT. Translation gives CASSSTTLRVGTDTQYF.

This clone was observed once. Here the CDR3 reads CASRSSGTYEQYF. For the CDR3, the DNA is TGTGCCAGCAGATCGTCAGGGACCTACGAGCAGTACTTC. The chain links TRBV6-5 to TRBJ2-7; tentative D call: TRBD1 (5 bases). The CDR3 has 13 residues. Germline-derived CDR1 and CDR2 are MNHEY and SVGAGI. With 6 bases removed from V and 2 bases from J, the gap between germline ends came to 11 bases.

The chain uses TRBV28 and TRBJ1-5, with D unclear. Germline CDR1 is MDHEN and CDR2 is SYDVKM. There are 10 residues in the CDR3. The V end lost 5 bases, the J end lost 8 bases, and 4 bases lay between the germline ends. The CDR3 is CASSREPQHF. The CDR3, as DNA: TGTGCCAGCAGTCGGGAGCCCCAGCATTTT.

CDR3 nucleotide sequence: TGTGCCAGCAGTCGCATAAGCCTTCGGACTGAACATAATCAGCCCCAGCATTTT. This gives the protein CASSRISLRTEHNQPQHF. The chain combines TRBV28 with TRBJ1-5, with unresolved D. The CDR3 covers 18 residues. Deletions cut 5 bases from V and 4 bases from J, with 24 bases between. Germline CDR1 reads MDHEN; CDR2 reads SYDVKM.

The V and J genes are TRBV27 and TRBJ1-1; TRBD1 matches 10 bases. The CDR3 sequence is 14 residues long. Germline-derived CDR1 and CDR2 are MNHEY and SMNVEV (reference sequence). The junction had 8 bases not matched to a gene; V was cut back by 6 bases and J by 7 bases. The chain's CDR3 is CASRLHRDRGEAFF. CDR3 sequence (DNA): TGTGCCAGCAGACTACACCGGGACAGGGGTGAAGCTTTCTTT.